This passage covers 8 T cell receptor beta chains from one sample sequenced in a study of T-cell memory formation after mild COVID-19. TCRdb called the 5' RACE reads again in MiXCR, with one record for every CDR3 protein. The top ten hold 7.5% to 9.5% of the sample, which has 450,000 or so distinct CDR3 sequences, around 20% seen once. Sequencing input: PBMCs or a T cell subset sorted from them (not recorded which). The receptors were sampled from an adult woman who had mild COVID-19 (a few samples of this study predate the infection). Cell type and time point are not known.

There are many counts of this clonotype. The J gene is TRBJ2-1, the V gene TRBV24-1; TRBD1 agrees at 8 bases. CDR1 and CDR2 from the germline V gene are KGHDR and SFDVKD. CDR3 length: 16 amino acids. Trimming at V came to 1 base and at J to 7 bases, leaving 8 bases not matched to a gene. CDR3 sequence: CATSDFGQGRLNEQFF. In DNA form, the CDR3 reads TGTGCCACCAGTGATTTTGGACAGGGAAGGTTGAATGAGCAGTTCTTC.

The genes are TRBV7-8 and TRBJ1-1; D unresolved. Looked up from germline, CDR1 is SGHVS and CDR2 is FQNEAQ. This CDR3 is 14 amino acids long. Trimming shortened V by 6 bases and J by 0 bases, and 11 bases separated the two germline ends. In nucleotides, the CDR3 is TGTGCCAGCAGAGGACGGGCCGTGAACACTGAAGCTTTCTTT. Translated: CASRGRAVNTEAFF.

The gene calls are TRBV12-3 or TRBV12-4 and TRBJ2-5; a weak D match, TRBD1 (5 bases). CDR3 size: 17 residues. V was shortened by 0 bases and J by 5 bases, with 19 bases between the two germline ends. The CDR3 region has the DNA TGTGCCAGCAGTTTAGCGGCTCTACGAGTAGCAGGGGAGACCCAGTACTTC. The encoded protein is CASSLAALRVAGETQYF.

The chain carries TRBV7-9 and TRBJ2-5; D uncertain. Germline CDR1 is SEHNR and CDR2 is FQNEAQ (reference sequence). V lost 2 bases and J lost 6, with 19 bases in between. This CDR3 spans 16 amino acids. This CDR3 is CASSLFGRELIKTQYF. CDR3 nucleotides: TGTGCCAGCAGCTTATTTGGGCGTGAGCTCATAAAGACCCAGTACTTC.

The rearrangement joins TRBV6-5 to TRBJ1-3; D is ambiguous. CDR3 length: 16 residues. CDR1 and CDR2 from the germline V gene are MNHEY and SVGAGI. Trimming removed 4 bases at V and 0 bases at J, with 13 bases between. CDR3 DNA sequence: TGTGCCAGCAGTTTACATCCTGGAACCTCTGGAAACACCATATATTTT. Its protein is CASSLHPGTSGNTIYF.

This chain uses TRBV2 with TRBJ2-3, with D possibly being TRBD2 (6 bases). This CDR3 is built from 15 residues. Trimming stripped 4 bases from V and 0 bases from J, with 11 bases between. Germline lookup yields CDR1 SNHLY and CDR2 FYNNEI. CDR3 DNA sequence: TGTGCCAGCAGTGTACGGAGGGCGAGCACAGATACGCAGTATTTT. This encodes CASSVRRASTDTQYF.

In its sample, this clonotype was seen a few times. The rearrangement uses TRBV5-4 and TRBJ1-2; D not resolved. The CDR3 extends over 11 amino acids. Trimming took 4 bases from V and 7 from J, leaving 8 bases between them. Germline CDR1 and CDR2: SGHNT and YYREEE (reference sequence). The CDR3 coding sequence is TGTGCCAGCAGCCAGCTAGGTGGCTACACCTTC. Its protein product is CASSQLGGYTF.

In this sample, this clonotype turned up a few times. The chain joins TRBV20-1 to TRBJ1-5, with D unclear. Germline V gene data show CDR1 as DFQATT and CDR2 as SNEGSKA (reference sequence). The CDR3 sequence is 12 residues long. V was pared by 0 bases and J by 9 bases, with 9 bases between. In nucleotides, the CDR3 is TGCAGTGCTAGAGATCAGGAGAGGCCCCAGCATTTT. Translation gives CSARDQERPQHF.